The table lists the clone carrying this T cell receptor (beta chain) with many counts. Its antigen is not identified. This CDR3 contains 14 residues. Trimming shortened V by 5 bases and J by 2 bases, and 12 bases separated the two germline ends. CDR1 PRHDT and CDR2 FYEKMQ come from the germline V gene (reference sequence). TCR beta CDR3 region amplification was performed from RNA transcripts. RT-PCR in the first round (using the HTBI primer set) targeted the TCR CDR3. TCRdb ran MiXCR on the multiplex PCR reads and lists one entry per CDR3 protein. The top ten hold 15% to 20% of the sample, which has about 560,000 distinct CDR3 sequences, 16% seen once. The data are from a study of T cells in Graves' hyperthyroidism and ophthalmopathy. Study results and caveats: Peripheral blood also featured most of the thyroid clonotypes expanded above 0.001.

Those with hyperthyroidism were 18 to 65 years old, newly diagnosed, and ill for under 2 months. The V call is TRBV13, the J call TRBJ1-1; no clear D. Material for sequencing was blood. This TCR was recovered from a woman between 18 and 29 years old with Graves' hyperthyroidism. The CDR3 nucleotides are TGTGCCAGCAGCCTCCACGAAGCAAACACTGAAGCTTTCTTT. This encodes CASSLHEANTEAFF.